The 24 T cell receptor beta chains below come from one sample, sequenced in a study of cytomegalovirus exposure and HLA in healthy donors. The PCR made use of 60 Vbeta and 13 Jbeta primers. The table came from immunoSEQ multiplex PCR; TCRdb's copy has only in-frame clones and leaves some out. The repertoire holds some 190,000 clones, roughly 80% seen once, with 2.4% in the top ten. Material: PBMCs. The receptors originated from a male donor in good health and CMV-seronegative.

This clone turned up a few times. The V gene is TRBV6-5, the J gene TRBJ1-2, with D possibly TRBD1 on 5 matching bases. The length of the CDR3 is 13 residues. The V gene lost 5 bases and the J gene lost 4 bases, with 11 bases spanning the gap. Germline V CDR1 and CDR2: MNHEY, SVGAGI. The CDR3 DNA is TGTGCCAGCAGTACCGCCGGGGGCTATGGCTACACCTTC. Its protein is CASSTAGGYGYTF.

The chain carries TRBV7-3 and TRBJ2-2; D is possibly TRBD2 (6 bases). The CDR3 covers 15 residues. Germline V gene sequence: CDR1 SGHTA, CDR2 FQGTGA. V lost 5 bases to trimming and J lost 4 bases, with 14 bases between them. The CDR3 is CASSLSGGITGELFF. DNA for the CDR3: TGTGCCAGCAGCCTCTCCGGGGGTATCACCGGGGAGCTGTTTTTT.

The chain links TRBV28 to TRBJ2-1; 8 bases match TRBD2. Germline V gene data show CDR1 as MDHEN and CDR2 as SYDVKM. The J segment lost 5 bases and the V segment lost 4 bases, leaving 7 bases of the junction unmatched. This CDR3 spans 15 amino acids. The CDR3 sequence is CASSSPSGGNNEQFF. The CDR3 DNA reads TGTGCCAGCAGTTCCCCTTCGGGAGGGAACAATGAGCAGTTCTTC.

In DNA form, the CDR3 reads TGTGCCAGCAGCCCAACTAGCGGCCGGTCGACCTACGAGCAGTACTTC. Amino acids: CASSPTSGRSTYEQYF. The rearrangement joins TRBV28 to TRBJ2-7, with TRBD2 matching over 8 bases. The ends lost 6 bases at V and 2 bases at J; junction bases unmatched: 12. This CDR3 comprises 16 residues. The germline gives CDR1 MDHEN, CDR2 SYDVKM.

The V call is TRBV4-1, the J call TRBJ2-7; TRBD1 aligns across 10 bases. The CDR3 length is 15 residues. Unmatched junction bases numbered 11, after V lost 3 bases and J lost 9 bases. Germline V lookup: CDR1 MGHRA, CDR2 YSYEKL. The CDR3 coding sequence is TGCGCCAGCAGCCAGACCGGGACAGGGGACCTTCGGCAGTACTTC. Translating gives CASSQTGTGDLRQYF.

The chain recombines TRBV4-1 with TRBJ2-3; no reliable D call. The germline V gene has CDR1 MGHRA and CDR2 YSYEKL. CDR3 length equals 14 residues. Trimming removed 4 bases at V and 2 bases at J, with 10 bases between. The DNA for the CDR3 is TGCGCCAGCAGCCTCCGAGGTTACACAGATACGCAGTATTTT. Protein sequence: CASSLRGYTDTQYF.

The V call is TRBV28, the J call TRBJ2-5; weak D call: TRBD1 (6 bases). Germline assignment: CDR1 MDHEN and CDR2 SYDVKM. The CDR3 totals 11 residues. The germline V and J ends were trimmed by 2 bases and 12 bases, with 10 bases remaining between them. Here the CDR3 reads CASSLGGSEYF. The CDR3 coding sequence is TGTGCCAGCAGTTTAGGGGGCTCCGAGTACTTC.

In its sample, this clone was seen once. The gene calls are TRBV29-1 and TRBJ2-3, with 10 bases aligning to TRBD2. The CDR3 loop spans 13 amino acids. With 8 bases clipped from V and 4 bases from J, the junction kept 6 bases outside the gene matches. In germline, CDR1 is SQVTM, CDR2 ANQGSEA. The CDR3 region has the DNA TGCAGCCTTACTAGCGGGGAGGCAGATACGCAGTATTTT. Translating it yields CSLTSGEADTQYF.

The chain recombines TRBV28 with TRBJ2-3; 7 nucleotides agree with TRBD2. Germline lookup yields CDR1 MDHEN and CDR2 SYDVKM. The CDR3 covers 13 residues. V shed 5 bases and J 7 bases; nucleotides not matched to a gene: 6. The CDR3 DNA follows: TGTGCCAGCAGTCTGACTAGCCCGAATACGCAGTATTTT. Amino acid sequence: CASSLTSPNTQYF.

CDR3 sequence: CASSIGRWINTGELFF. As DNA, the CDR3 is TGTGCCAGTAGTATTGGCAGGTGGATAAACACCGGGGAGCTGTTTTTT. This sequence joins TRBV19 and TRBJ2-2; D gene ambiguous. This CDR3 has 16 residues. Germline V CDR1 and CDR2: LNHDA, SQIVND (reference sequence). The germline V and J ends were trimmed by 3 bases and 2 bases, with 13 bases remaining between them.

The J gene is TRBJ2-1, the V gene TRBV9, with TRBD2 as a possible D gene (5 bases). The CDR3 spans 15 residues. V was trimmed by 5 bases and J by 0 bases, leaving 12 bases between them. From germline, CDR1 is SGDLS and CDR2 YYNGEE. Here the CDR3 reads CASSISVGSYNEQFF. The CDR3 nucleotides are TGTGCCAGCAGTATTAGCGTGGGCTCCTACAATGAGCAGTTCTTC.

This clone was picked up one time. This chain joins TRBV7-9 and TRBJ2-7; D remains unclear. Looked up from germline, CDR1 is SEHNR and CDR2 is FQNEAQ (reference sequence). V lost 1 base and J 5 bases, leaving 12 bases between the germline ends. The CDR3 is made up of 14 amino acids. The CDR3 region has the DNA TGTGCCAGCAGCTTAGGGCAGCCCGGAGACGAGCAGTACTTC. Translating gives CASSLGQPGDEQYF.

The chain uses TRBV9 and TRBJ2-3; perhaps TRBD2 as D (5 bases). There are 13 residues in the CDR3. V dropped 5 bases and J dropped 2 bases, with 9 bases sitting between them. Germline V gives CDR1 SGDLS, CDR2 YYNGEE. The CDR3 loop reads CASRSGLTDTQYF. CDR3 sequence (DNA): TGTGCCAGCAGGAGCGGTCTCACAGATACGCAGTATTTT.

The V gene is TRBV9, the J gene TRBJ2-1; TRBD2 aligns across 13 bases. The CDR3 is 17 residues long. The germline gives CDR1 SGDLS, CDR2 YYNGEE. V lost 2 bases and J lost 4; bases outside the gene matches: 6. CDR3 in amino acids: CASSVRLAGGRYNEQFF. The CDR3 DNA is TGTGCCAGCAGCGTCAGACTAGCGGGGGGCCGGTACAATGAGCAGTTCTTC.

The rearrangement uses TRBV9 and TRBJ2-5; 8 bases agree with TRBD2. The V gene end was trimmed by 2 bases and the J gene end by 4 bases; junction bases not matched to a gene: 13. There are 17 residues in the CDR3. Germline CDR1 and CDR2: SGDLS and YYNGEE. CDR3 sequence (DNA): TGTGCCAGCAGCGTCCGAAAGCGGGGGACGTGGGGAGAGACCCAGTACTTC. Its translation is CASSVRKRGTWGETQYF.

The rearrangement joins TRBV5-1 to TRBJ2-3; 9 bases are shared with TRBD2. CDR1 is SGHRS, CDR2 YFSETQ, per germline. V lost 0 bases and J lost 3; bases outside the gene matches: 5. The CDR3 length is 16 residues. The CDR3: CASSLVGTSKTDTQYF. For the CDR3, the DNA is TGCGCCAGCAGCTTGGTAGGGACTAGCAAAACAGATACGCAGTATTTT.

The DNA for the CDR3 is TGTGCCAGCAGTTTTGGAGGAACCTCTGGAAACACCATATATTTT. It is translated as CASSFGGTSGNTIYF. The rearrangement joins TRBV6-5 to TRBJ1-3; D not certain. Trimming cost V 4 bases and J 0 bases, with 10 bases left between them. CDR3 size: 15 residues. Germline V gives CDR1 MNHEY, CDR2 SVGAGI.

This sequence joins TRBV12-5 and TRBJ2-5; a possible D gene is TRBD2 (6 bases). The germline V gene has CDR1 LGHNT and CDR2 FRNRAP. CDR3 size: 15 residues. The V gene lost 0 bases and the J gene lost 5 bases, with 13 bases spanning the gap. For the CDR3, the DNA is TGTGCTAGTGGTTTGGTGTCGGCGGGGAGGGAGACCCAGTACTTC. Translation: CASGLVSAGRETQYF.

A few counts support this clone. V and J are TRBV18 and TRBJ2-1, with TRBD2 matching 8 bases. The germline V gene has CDR1 KGHSH and CDR2 LQKENI. J was trimmed by 5 bases and V by 6 bases; bases with no gene match: 12. The CDR3 contains 16 residues. The CDR3 DNA sequence: TGTGCCAGCTCTTTCCAACTAGCGGAAATTAACAATGAGCAGTTCTTC. Its protein is CASSFQLAEINNEQFF. The complete variable domain, with remaining parts taken from reference TRBV18 and TRBJ2-1, reads NAGVMQNPRHLVRRRGQEARLRCSPMKGHSHVYWYRQLPEEGLKFMVYLQKENIIDESGMPKERFSAEFPKEGPSILRIQQVVRGDSAAYFCASSFQLAEINNEQFFGPGTRLTVL.

V usage is TRBV2 and J usage is TRBJ2-2; D not certain. Germline V gives CDR1 SNHLY, CDR2 FYNNEI. V was shortened by 1 base and J by 1 base, with 10 bases between the two germline ends. The CDR3 totals 16 residues. The CDR3 region is CASSEDNPGNTGELFF. The CDR3 DNA is TGTGCCAGCAGTGAAGACAATCCGGGGAACACCGGGGAGCTGTTTTTT. Drawing the rest from reference TRBV2 and TRBJ2-2, the complete variable domain is EPEVTQTPSHQVTQMGQEVILRCVPISNHLYFYWYRQILGQKVEFLVSFYNNEISEKSEIFDDQFSVERPDGSNFTLKIRSTKLEDSAMYFCASSEDNPGNTGELFFGEGSRLTVL.

V and J are TRBV11-2 and TRBJ2-5, with 8 bases that match TRBD1. With V trimmed by 4 bases and J by 3 bases, 10 bases remained unmatched. Germline V gene sequence: CDR1 SGHAT, CDR2 FQNNGV. The CDR3 extends over 16 amino acids. The CDR3 here is CASSSQQGVGEETQYF. CDR3 nucleotides: TGTGCCAGCAGCTCCCAACAGGGGGTCGGCGAAGAGACCCAGTACTTC.

The CDR3 spells CASSLSPDSGNTIYF. In DNA, the CDR3 is TGTGCCAGCAGTTTATCCCCGGACAGTGGAAACACCATATATTTT. J is TRBJ1-3 and V is TRBV28, with D possibly TRBD1 on 6 matching bases. V was trimmed by 1 base and J by 3 bases, leaving 10 bases between them. This CDR3 is 15 amino acids long. CDR1 and CDR2 (germline): MDHEN, SYDVKM.

The genes are TRBV7-9 and TRBJ2-5, with D possibly matching TRBD2 (6 bases). The CDR3 sequence is 14 residues long. V lost 1 base and J 5 bases, leaving 11 bases between the germline ends. CDR1 is SEHNR and CDR2 is FQNEAQ in the germline V gene (reference sequence). CDR3 amino acids: CASSLGYSGETQYF. The CDR3 bases are TGTGCCAGCAGCTTAGGGTACAGCGGGGAGACCCAGTACTTC.

This sequence joins TRBV30 and TRBJ2-7, with D perhaps TRBD1 or TRBD2 (5 bases each). V shed 7 bases and J shed 4 bases, with 20 bases lying between them. The length of the CDR3 is 14 residues. The germline V gene has CDR1 GTSNPN and CDR2 SVGIG (reference sequence). The CDR3 bases are TGTGCCTTGAGCGGAACTTCAAGGGGTTACGAGCAGTACTTC. Amino acids: CALSGTSRGYEQYF.